The 22 T cell receptor beta chains below come from one sample, sequenced in a study of kidney transplant recipient with SARS-CoV-2 infection. TCRdb re-analysed the reads in MiXCR, keeping a single row per CDR3 protein. The sample shows about 240,000 distinct CDR3 sequences, more than 25% of them seen only once. The sample was a blood sample, taken at baseline and on day 111 from a kidney transplant recipient. These receptors originate from a male patient aged 30 to 40 who had COVID-19 and was a kidney transplant recipient. Some T cells may originate from the graft donor.

In this sample, this clonotype turned up a few times. The chain recombines TRBV20-1 with TRBJ2-1; D is unclear. This CDR3 comprises 11 residues. Trimming removed 3 bases from V and 5 bases from J, with 5 bases in between. Germline V gives CDR1 DFQATT, CDR2 SNEGSKA (reference sequence). Here the CDR3 reads CSASLHNEQFF. The CDR3 coding sequence is TGCAGTGCTAGTCTCCACAATGAGCAGTTCTTC.

This clonotype was counted many times. V is TRBV28 and J is TRBJ1-2, with 7 nucleotides matching TRBD1. The CDR3 is made up of 13 amino acids. V shed 7 bases, J shed 4 bases, and the junction held 6 bases outside the gene matches. In germline, CDR1 is MDHEN, CDR2 SYDVKM. CDR3 loop: CASMVKGAYGYTF. The DNA of the CDR3 is TGTGCCAGCATGGTGAAGGGGGCCTATGGCTACACCTTC.

This clonotype has a count of ten or more. This chain connects TRBV7-8 to TRBJ1-2; D not resolved. Germline CDR1 and CDR2: SGHVS and FQNEAQ. The CDR3 runs 17 residues. Trimming cost V 5 bases and J 4 bases, with 23 bases left between them. The CDR3 loop reads CASSEIAFTRKTYGYTF. As DNA, the CDR3 is TGTGCCAGCAGCGAAATTGCGTTTACCCGAAAGACCTATGGCTACACCTTC.

This clonotype has at least ten counts. V gene TRBV19 combines with J gene TRBJ2-6, with D tentatively TRBD1 or TRBD2 (5 bases each). This CDR3 is 15 amino acids long. The germline V and J ends were trimmed by 9 bases and 4 bases, with 16 bases remaining between them. Per germline, CDR1 LNHDA and CDR2 SQIVND (reference sequence). CDR3 loop: CASSPGLSGANVLTF. For the CDR3, the DNA is TGTGCCAGCAGCCCGGGGCTCTCCGGGGCCAACGTCCTGACTTTC.

Comments on this clonotype: The DNA is omitted, as the CDR3 cannot be located on it reliably, and the CDR3 follows TCRdb's listing. The rearrangement links TRBV7-5 to TRBJ1-2. TRBV7-5 is given as a pseudogene. Termini included, the CDR3 measures 19 amino acids. The CDR3 loop is CISVPELSHEVGETYGYTF.

In the case of this clonotype: This may stem from a read error, because a much larger clone lies one nucleotide away. This sequence joins TRBV7-2 and TRBJ2-7; TRBD1 might be the D (5 bases). The CDR3 runs to 14 residues. Per germline, CDR1 SGHTA and CDR2 FQGNSA. Trimming left V 5 bases short and J 5 bases short, with 16 bases between. CDR3 bases: TGTGCCAGCAGCCAGGGCTACAGGTCCCACGAGCAGTACTTC. Translating it yields CASSQGYRSHEQYF.

This clonotype was counted at least ten times. The rearrangement links TRBV4-1 to TRBJ2-7, with 8 positions matching TRBD2. This CDR3 contains 14 residues. The V gene's germline CDR1 is MGHRA and CDR2 YSYEKL. Unmatched junction bases numbered 2, after V lost 2 bases and J lost 2 bases. The CDR3 DNA reads as TGCGCCAGCAGCCAACCGGGGGGGACCTACGAGCAGTACTTC. Protein sequence: CASSQPGGTYEQYF.

For this clonotype: Mismatch with germline at one junction end may stem from a read error. The rearrangement joins TRBV20-1 to TRBJ1-5, with a tentative D call TRBD1 (5 bases). Per germline, CDR1 DFQATT and CDR2 SNEGSKA (reference sequence). CDR3 length equals 13 residues. CDR3 in amino acids: CSASQGAGQPQRF. In DNA form, the CDR3 reads TGCAGTGCTTCTCAGGGAGCCGGGCAGCCCCAGCGTTTT.

In its sample, this clonotype was seen many times. The genes are TRBV6-5 and TRBJ1-2; 8 nucleotides align to TRBD1. The CDR3 length is 17 residues. J lost 1 base, V lost 5 bases, and 12 bases had no gene match. CDR1 and CDR2 from the germline V gene are MNHEY and SVGAGI. CDR3: CASSELWVTGVNYGYTF. DNA for the CDR3: TGTGCCAGCAGTGAACTGTGGGTGACAGGGGTTAACTATGGCTACACCTTC.

Note on this clonotype: A much larger clone differs by one base, so this may be a read error. The CDR3 does not close with the conserved phenylalanine or tryptophan, likely indicating a read error. V and J are TRBV11-2 and TRBJ1-1, with 9 bases aligning to TRBD1. This CDR3 spans 14 amino acids. V dropped 5 bases and J dropped 4; count of bases not matched to a gene: 5. CDR1 SGHAT and CDR2 FQNNGV come from the germline V gene. CDR3 DNA sequence: TGTGCCAGCAGCAAGGGACAGGGTAGCACTGAAGCTTTCCTT. Encoded protein: CASSKGQGSTEAFL.

Remarks on this clonotype: A much larger clone lies a single base off, so this may be a read error. The chain recombines TRBV4-1 with TRBJ1-1, with D possibly being TRBD1 (5 bases). The V gene lost 6 bases and the J gene lost 6 bases, with 17 bases spanning the gap. CDR1 and CDR2 (germline): MGHRA, YSYEKL. The CDR3 is 14 amino acids. CDR3 loop: CASRFLAGRAEAFF. The CDR3 DNA sequence: TGCGCCAGCAGATTCTTAGCAGGGAGGGCTGAAGCTTTCTTT.

A word on this clonotype: As the CDR3 is not closed by the conserved phenylalanine or tryptophan, this likely results from a read error. CDR3 sequence reads: CASSDSGRARNEQFL. The CDR3 DNA sequence: TGTGCCAGCAGTGATAGCGGGAGGGCCAGGAATGAGCAGTTCCTC. This rearrangement joins TRBV7-2 to TRBJ2-1; 11 bases line up with TRBD2. J was trimmed by 7 bases and V by 6 bases; bases with no gene match: 8. Germline CDR1 SGHTA, CDR2 FQGNSA. This CDR3 spans 15 amino acids.

This clonotype showed up many times. The rearrangement joins TRBV18 to TRBJ1-2; TRBD1 matches 8 bases. Germline V gene sequence: CDR1 KGHSH, CDR2 LQKENI. This CDR3 region has 15 residues. Unmatched junction bases numbered 7, after V lost 4 bases and J lost 3 bases. For the CDR3, the DNA is TGTGCCAGCTCACTCGGACAGGGTCTGGACTATGGCTACACCTTC. It yields the protein CASSLGQGLDYGYTF. The whole variable domain, remainder taken from reference TRBV18 and TRBJ1-2, is NAGVMQNPRHLVRRRGQEARLRCSPMKGHSHVYWYRQLPEEGLKFMVYLQKENIIDESGMPKERFSAEFPKEGPSILRIQQVVRGDSAAYFCASSLGQGLDYGYTFGSGTRLTVV.

Notes on this clonotype: A much larger clone differs from this one at a single base, so this may be a read error. V gene TRBV3-1 combines with J gene TRBJ2-2; D remains ambiguous. Germline V gene lookup returns CDR1 LGHDT and CDR2 YNNKEL (reference sequence). CDR3 size: 18 residues. The V end was cut by 5 bases, the J end by 5 bases, with 24 bases between. In nucleotides, the CDR3 is TGTGCCAGCAGCTTGTTTGCTCCCACTTCAGGCTTGACCGGGGAGCTGTTTTTT. Its translation is CASSLFAPTSGLTGELFF. The complete variable domain, with remaining parts taken from reference TRBV3-1 and TRBJ2-2, reads DTAVSQTPKYLVTQMGNDKSIKCEQNLGHDTMYWYKQDSKKFLKIMFSYNNKELIINETVPNRFSPKSPDKAHLNLHINSLELGDSAVYFCASSLFAPTSGLTGELFFGEGSRLTVL.

About this clonotype: A read error may explain this, as a much larger clone is one base away. The chain has TRBV5-6 and TRBJ1-2; possibly TRBD1 for D (5 bases). The CDR3 loop spans 16 amino acids. CDR1 SGHDT and CDR2 YYEEEE come from the germline V gene. Trimming removed 4 bases at V and 2 bases at J, with 18 bases between. DNA of the CDR3: TGTGCCAGCAGCACCGATAGGCAGGGAGTAAACTATGGCTACACCTTC. Protein product: CASSTDRQGVNYGYTF.

This chain connects TRBV25-1 to TRBJ1-2; D is uncertain. The CDR3 extends over 17 amino acids. CDR1 is MGHDK and CDR2 is SYGVNS in the germline V gene. The CDR3, as DNA: TGTGAAAGCAGTGCATGTCAAGAACTGGGAAAGACCTATGGCTACACCTTC. Amino acid sequence: CESSACQELGKTYGYTF.

This clonotype has ten or more counts. The CDR3 loop reads CASSPAGDRASYEQYF. CDR3 DNA: TGTGCCAGCTCCCCGGCCGGGGACAGGGCTTCCTACGAGCAGTACTTC. This sequence joins TRBV27 and TRBJ2-7; TRBD1 aligns across 9 bases. V dropped 8 bases and J dropped 1; count of bases not matched to a gene: 12. This CDR3 comprises 16 residues. The germline V gene encodes CDR1 MNHEY and CDR2 SMNVEV (reference sequence).

This clonotype was recorded many times. The chain joins TRBV13 to TRBJ2-7; D remains ambiguous. Germline loops: CDR1 PRHDT, CDR2 FYEKMQ (reference sequence). This CDR3 comprises 12 residues. V dropped 5 bases and J dropped 5 bases, with 10 bases sitting between them. In DNA form, the CDR3 reads TGTGCCAGCAGCGGCGACATGCACGAGCAGTACTTC. It encodes CASSGDMHEQYF.

This clonotype was picked up a small number of times. The rearrangement uses TRBV9 and TRBJ1-1; D unresolved. Per the germline V gene, CDR1 is SGDLS and CDR2 is YYNGEE. The CDR3 has 14 amino acids. Trimming removed 0 bases from V and 2 bases from J, with 8 bases in between. The CDR3 here is CASSVGHFNTEAFF. DNA for the CDR3: TGTGCCAGCAGCGTAGGGCATTTCAACACTGAAGCTTTCTTT.

At least ten counts were recorded for this clonotype. The rearrangement links TRBV11-2 to TRBJ2-1; TRBD2 matches at 8 bases. Unmatched junction bases numbered 3, after V lost 0 bases and J lost 5 bases. The V gene's germline CDR1 is SGHAT and CDR2 FQNNGV. The CDR3 length is 15 residues. In DNA form, the CDR3 reads TGTGCCAGCAGCTTAGAAAGCGGGAGACACAATGAGCAGTTCTTC. Translating gives CASSLESGRHNEQFF.

Concerning this clonotype itself: Possible read error: a much larger clone is one base away. V is TRBV11-3 and J is TRBJ2-1; a possible D gene is TRBD2 (6 bases). Trimming left V 2 bases short and J 8 bases short, with 10 bases between. Germline CDR1 and CDR2: SGHNT and YENEEA. The CDR3 consists of 13 residues. CDR3 DNA: TGTGCCAGCAGCTTACTAGGGACTGATGAGCAGTTCTTC. Its protein is CASSLLGTDEQFF.

About this clonotype: Just one base apart from a much larger clone, this may be a read error. V usage is TRBV2 and J usage is TRBJ1-2, with D tentatively TRBD1 (5 bases). The CDR3 has 15 residues. Trimming stripped 4 bases from V and 7 bases from J, with 19 bases between. Germline V gene sequence: CDR1 SNHLY, CDR2 FYNNEI. CDR3 amino acids: CASSAGLGRAGGYTF. The CDR3, as DNA: TGTGCCAGCAGTGCAGGTCTGGGCAGGGCGGGTGGCTACACCTTC.